These T cell receptor beta chains were read from a single sample in a study of blood T cell repertoires in COVID-19. Repertoires were generated with immunoSEQ multiplex PCR, while TCRdb's copy carries only in-frame clones and drops some. The table shows under 250,000 clones, with more than 65% occurring only once. Sample: peripheral blood. The receptors here all came from a man between 45 and 60 years old with active or convalescent COVID-19. Each CDR3 is given without its conserved first and last residue. The order of the fields is V gene, D gene, J gene, CDR3 protein. D genes are given only for firm matches.

TRBV18	TRBD2	TRBJ2-5	ASSGRAAETQY
TRBV7-9	TRBD1	TRBJ1-2	ASSMDGTGGAGGYT
TRBV9	TRBD1	TRBJ1-1	ASSSWTGKNTEAF
TRBV7-2	TRBD1	TRBJ1-3	ASSFRTGGNTIY
TRBV6-5	TRBD1	TRBJ1-2	ASSSRDRGVYGYT
TRBV11-2	NA	TRBJ2-1	ASSSPRGNEQF
TRBV18	NA	TRBJ1-5	ASSPSGGGNQPQH
TRBV6-5	NA	TRBJ2-3	ASSTNGRSTDTQY
TRBV15	TRBD1	TRBJ1-6	ATSRGDSHHNSPLH
TRBV5-1	NA	TRBJ2-3	ASSLLGAGSAADTQY
TRBV3-1/TRBV3-2	NA	TRBJ1-1	ASSRWGVNTEAF
TRBV11-2	NA	TRBJ2-2	ASSWARDGELF
TRBV11-2	TRBD2	TRBJ2-1	ASSSWTSGTYNEQF
TRBV11-2	NA	TRBJ1-3	ASSLAAGVIFSGNTIY
TRBV5-8	TRBD1	TRBJ1-5	ASSPGADRGWSSNQPQH
TRBV3-1/TRBV3-2	TRBD1	TRBJ2-5	ASSQEDRGETQY
TRBV28	TRBD1	TRBJ2-7	ASRRPGAGQGSEYEQY
TRBV7-9	TRBD2	TRBJ2-5	ASSFPGTRGETQY
TRBV29-1	TRBD1	TRBJ1-5	SARGNWNQPQH